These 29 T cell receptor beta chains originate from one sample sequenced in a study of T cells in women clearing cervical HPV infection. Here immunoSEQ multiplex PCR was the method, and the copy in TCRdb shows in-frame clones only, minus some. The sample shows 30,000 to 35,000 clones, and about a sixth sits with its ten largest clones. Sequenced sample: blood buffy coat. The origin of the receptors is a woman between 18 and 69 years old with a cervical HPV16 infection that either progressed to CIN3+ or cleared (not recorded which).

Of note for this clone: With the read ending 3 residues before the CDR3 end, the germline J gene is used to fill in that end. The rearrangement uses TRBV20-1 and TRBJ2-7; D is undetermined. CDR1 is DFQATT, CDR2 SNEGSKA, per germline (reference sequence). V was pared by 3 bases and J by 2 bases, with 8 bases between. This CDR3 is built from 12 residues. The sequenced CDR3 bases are TGCAGTGCTAGGTTCTCGGCCTACGAG. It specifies CSARFSAYE. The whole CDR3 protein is CSARFSAYEQYF.

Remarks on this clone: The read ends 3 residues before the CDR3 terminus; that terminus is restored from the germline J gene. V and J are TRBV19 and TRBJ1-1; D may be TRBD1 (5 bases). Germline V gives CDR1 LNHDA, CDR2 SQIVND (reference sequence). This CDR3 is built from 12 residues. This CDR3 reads CASSRQGTEAFF. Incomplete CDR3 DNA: TGTGCCAGTAGCCGCCAGGGAACGGAA.

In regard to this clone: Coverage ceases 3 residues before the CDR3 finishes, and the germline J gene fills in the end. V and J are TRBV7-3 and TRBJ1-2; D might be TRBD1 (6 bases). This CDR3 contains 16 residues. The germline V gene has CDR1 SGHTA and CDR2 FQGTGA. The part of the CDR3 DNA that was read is TGTGCCAGCAGCTTAATGCGCGGGGGCTCCTACAATGAC. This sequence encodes CASSLMRGGSYND. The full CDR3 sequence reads CASSLMRGGSYNDYTF.

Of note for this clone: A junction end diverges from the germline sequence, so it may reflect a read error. The covered CDR3 bases are TGTGCTAGCAGCTTAACTAGAGAGTCCGGGGAG. Its translation is CASSLTRESGE. The complete CDR3 sequence is CASSLTRESGELFF. The chain has TRBV7-7 and TRBJ2-2; D perhaps matches TRBD2 (5 bases). From the germline J gene comes the end of the CDR3, since the read stops 3 residues before it. This CDR3 comprises 14 residues. CDR1 and CDR2 (germline): SSHAT, FNYEAQ (reference sequence).

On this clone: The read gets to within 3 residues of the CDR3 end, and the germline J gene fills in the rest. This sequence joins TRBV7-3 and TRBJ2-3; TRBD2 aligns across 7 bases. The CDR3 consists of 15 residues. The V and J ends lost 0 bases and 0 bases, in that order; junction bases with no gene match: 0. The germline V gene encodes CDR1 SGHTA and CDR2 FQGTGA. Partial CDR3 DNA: TGTGCCAGCAGCTTAACGGGGGGGAGCACAGATACG. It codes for CASSLTGGSTDT. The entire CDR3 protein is CASSLTGGSTDTQYF.

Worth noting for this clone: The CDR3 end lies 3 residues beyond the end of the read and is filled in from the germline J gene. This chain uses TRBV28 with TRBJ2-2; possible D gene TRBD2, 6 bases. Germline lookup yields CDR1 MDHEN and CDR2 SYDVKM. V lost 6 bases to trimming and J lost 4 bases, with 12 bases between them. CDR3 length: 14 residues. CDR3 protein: CASRPSGGTGELFF. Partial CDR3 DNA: TGTGCCAGCAGACCCTCCGGGGGCACCGGGGAG.

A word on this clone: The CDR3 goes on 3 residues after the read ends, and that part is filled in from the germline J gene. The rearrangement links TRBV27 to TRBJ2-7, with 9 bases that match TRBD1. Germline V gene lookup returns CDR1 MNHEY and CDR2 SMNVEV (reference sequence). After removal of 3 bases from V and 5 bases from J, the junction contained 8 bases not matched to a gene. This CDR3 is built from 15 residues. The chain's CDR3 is CASSFSSDRGHEQYF. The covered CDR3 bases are TGTGCCAGCAGTTTCTCCTCGGACAGGGGCCACGAG.

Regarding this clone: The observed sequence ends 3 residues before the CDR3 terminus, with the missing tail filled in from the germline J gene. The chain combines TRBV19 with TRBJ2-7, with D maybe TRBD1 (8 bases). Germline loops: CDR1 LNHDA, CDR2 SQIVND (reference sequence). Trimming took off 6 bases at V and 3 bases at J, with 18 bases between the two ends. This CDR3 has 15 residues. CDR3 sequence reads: CASRLGSGTGYEQYF. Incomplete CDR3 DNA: TGTGCCAGTAGGCTGGGGAGCGGGACAGGCTACGAG. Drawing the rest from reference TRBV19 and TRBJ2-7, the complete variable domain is DGGITQSPKYLFRKEGQNVTLSCEQNLNHDAMYWYRQDPGQGLRLIYYSQIVNDFQKGDIAEGYSVSREKKESFPLTVTSAQKNPTAFYLCASRLGSGTGYEQYFGPGTRLTVT.

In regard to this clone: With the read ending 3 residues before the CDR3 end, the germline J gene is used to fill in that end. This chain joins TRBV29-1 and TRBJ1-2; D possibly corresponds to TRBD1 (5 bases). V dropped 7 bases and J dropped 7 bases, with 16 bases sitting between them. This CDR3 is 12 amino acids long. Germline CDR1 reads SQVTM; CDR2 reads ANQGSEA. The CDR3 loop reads CSAEGVGLGYTF. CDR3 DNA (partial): TGCAGCGCCGAAGGGGTAGGGCTTGGC.

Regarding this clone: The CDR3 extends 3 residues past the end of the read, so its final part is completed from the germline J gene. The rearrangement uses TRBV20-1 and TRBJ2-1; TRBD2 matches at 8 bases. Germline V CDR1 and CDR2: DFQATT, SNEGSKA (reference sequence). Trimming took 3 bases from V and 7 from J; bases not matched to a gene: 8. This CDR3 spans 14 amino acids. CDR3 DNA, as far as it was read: TGCAGTGCTAGTCGGGGGGGAGTGGGGAATGAG. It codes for CSASRGGVGNE. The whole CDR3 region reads CSASRGGVGNEQFF.

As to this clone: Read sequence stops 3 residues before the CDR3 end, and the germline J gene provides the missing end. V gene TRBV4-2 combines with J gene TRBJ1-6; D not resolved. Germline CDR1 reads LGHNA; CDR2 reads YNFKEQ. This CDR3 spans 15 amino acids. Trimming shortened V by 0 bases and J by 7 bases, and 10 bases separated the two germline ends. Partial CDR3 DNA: TGTGCCAGCAGCCAAGATACTTACCAAAATTCACCC. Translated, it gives CASSQDTYQNSP. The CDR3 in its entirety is CASSQDTYQNSPLHF.

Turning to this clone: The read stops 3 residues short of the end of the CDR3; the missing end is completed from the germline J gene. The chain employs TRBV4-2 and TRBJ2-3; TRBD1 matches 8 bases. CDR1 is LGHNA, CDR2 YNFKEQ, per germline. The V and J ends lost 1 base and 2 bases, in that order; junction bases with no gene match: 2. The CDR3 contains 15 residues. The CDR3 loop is CASSQGTGHTDTQYF. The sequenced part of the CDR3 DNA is TGTGCCAGCAGCCAAGGGACAGGGCACACAGATACG.

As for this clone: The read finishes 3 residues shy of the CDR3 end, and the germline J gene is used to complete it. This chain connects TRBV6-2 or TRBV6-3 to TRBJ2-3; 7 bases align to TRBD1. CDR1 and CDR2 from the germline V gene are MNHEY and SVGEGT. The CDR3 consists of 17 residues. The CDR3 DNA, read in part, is TGTGCCAGCACCCGGGACAGATCACAAAATAGCAATCAGCCG. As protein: CASTRDRSQNSNQP. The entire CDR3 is CASTRDRSQNSNQPQYF.

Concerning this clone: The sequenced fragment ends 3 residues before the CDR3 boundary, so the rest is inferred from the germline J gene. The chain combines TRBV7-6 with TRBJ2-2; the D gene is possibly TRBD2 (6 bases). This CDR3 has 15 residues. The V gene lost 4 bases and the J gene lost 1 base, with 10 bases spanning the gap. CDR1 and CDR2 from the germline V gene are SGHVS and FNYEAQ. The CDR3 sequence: CASSSGLRNTGELFF. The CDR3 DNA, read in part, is TGTGCCAGCAGCTCGGGACTTAGGAACACCGGGGAG.

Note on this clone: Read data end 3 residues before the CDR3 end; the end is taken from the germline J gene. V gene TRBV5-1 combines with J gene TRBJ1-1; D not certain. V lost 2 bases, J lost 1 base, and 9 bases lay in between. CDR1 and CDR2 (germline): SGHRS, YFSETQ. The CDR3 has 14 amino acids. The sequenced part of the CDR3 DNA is TGCGCCAGCAGCTTCGGGCGGGGGAACACTGAA. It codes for CASSFGRGNTE. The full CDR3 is CASSFGRGNTEAFF.

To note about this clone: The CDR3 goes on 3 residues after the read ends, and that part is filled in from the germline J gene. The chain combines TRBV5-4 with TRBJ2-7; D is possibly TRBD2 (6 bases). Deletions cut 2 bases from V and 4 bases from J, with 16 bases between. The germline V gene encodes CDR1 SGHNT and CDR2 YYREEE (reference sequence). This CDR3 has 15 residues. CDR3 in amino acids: CASSLGRGLGYEQYF. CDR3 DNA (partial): TGTGCCAGCAGCTTAGGCCGGGGGTTGGGTTACGAG.

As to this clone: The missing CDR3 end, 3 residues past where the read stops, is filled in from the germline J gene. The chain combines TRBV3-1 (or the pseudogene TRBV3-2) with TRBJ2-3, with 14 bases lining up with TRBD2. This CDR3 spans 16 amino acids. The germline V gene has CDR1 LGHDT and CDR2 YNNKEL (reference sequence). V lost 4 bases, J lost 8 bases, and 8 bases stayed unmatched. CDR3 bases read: TGTGCCAGCAGCCGCCGACTAGCGGGGGGGAGGGTTACG. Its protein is CASSRRLAGGRVT. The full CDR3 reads CASSRRLAGGRVTQYF.

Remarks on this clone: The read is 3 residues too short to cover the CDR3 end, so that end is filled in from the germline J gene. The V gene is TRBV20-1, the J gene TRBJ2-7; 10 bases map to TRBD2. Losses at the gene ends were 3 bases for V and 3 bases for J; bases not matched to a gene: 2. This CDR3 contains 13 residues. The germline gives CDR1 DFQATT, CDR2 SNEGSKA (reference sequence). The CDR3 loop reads CSARGTSVYEQYF. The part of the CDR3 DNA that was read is TGCAGTGCTAGGGGGACTAGCGTCTACGAG.

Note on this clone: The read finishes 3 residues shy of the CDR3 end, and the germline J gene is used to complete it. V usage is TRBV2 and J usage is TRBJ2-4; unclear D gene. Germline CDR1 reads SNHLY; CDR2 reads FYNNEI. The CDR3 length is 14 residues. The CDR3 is CASGTQSAIGPQYF. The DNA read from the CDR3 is TGTGCCAGCGGAACACAGAGTGCTATAGGGCCT. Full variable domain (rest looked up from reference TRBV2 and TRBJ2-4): EPEVTQTPSHQVTQMGQEVILRCVPISNHLYFYWYRQILGQKVEFLVSFYNNEISEKSEIFDDQFSVERPDGSNFTLKIRSTKLEDSAMYFCASGTQSAIGPQYFGAGTRLSVL.

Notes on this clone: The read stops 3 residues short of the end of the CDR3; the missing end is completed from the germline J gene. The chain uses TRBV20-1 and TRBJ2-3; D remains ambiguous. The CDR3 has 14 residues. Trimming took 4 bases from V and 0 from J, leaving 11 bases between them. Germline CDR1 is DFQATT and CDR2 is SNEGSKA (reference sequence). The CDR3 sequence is CSAKTVRSTDTQYF. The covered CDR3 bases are TGCAGTGCTAAGACTGTGAGGAGCACAGATACG.

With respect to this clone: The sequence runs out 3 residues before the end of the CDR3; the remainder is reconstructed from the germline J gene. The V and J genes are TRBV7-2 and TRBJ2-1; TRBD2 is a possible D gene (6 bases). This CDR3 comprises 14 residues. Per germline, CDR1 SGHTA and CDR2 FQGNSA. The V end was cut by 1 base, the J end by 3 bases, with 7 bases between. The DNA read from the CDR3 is TGTGCCAGCAGCTTAGGGGGGGTCTACAATGAG. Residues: CASSLGGVYNE. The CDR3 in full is CASSLGGVYNEQFF.

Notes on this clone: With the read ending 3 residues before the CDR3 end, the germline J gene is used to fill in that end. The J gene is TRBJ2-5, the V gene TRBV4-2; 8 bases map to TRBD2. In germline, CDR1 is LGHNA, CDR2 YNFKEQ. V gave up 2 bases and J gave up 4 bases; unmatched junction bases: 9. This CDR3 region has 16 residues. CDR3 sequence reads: CASSQSGGRSLETQYF. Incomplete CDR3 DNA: TGTGCCAGCAGCCAATCGGGCGGGAGGTCCTTAGAGACC.

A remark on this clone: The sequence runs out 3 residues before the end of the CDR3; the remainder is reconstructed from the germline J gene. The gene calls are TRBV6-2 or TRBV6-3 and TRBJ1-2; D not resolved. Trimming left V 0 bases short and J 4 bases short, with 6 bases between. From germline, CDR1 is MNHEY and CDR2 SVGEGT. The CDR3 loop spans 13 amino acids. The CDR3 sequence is CASSYSFGYGYTF. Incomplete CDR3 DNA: TGTGCCAGCAGTTACTCGTTCGGCTATGGC.

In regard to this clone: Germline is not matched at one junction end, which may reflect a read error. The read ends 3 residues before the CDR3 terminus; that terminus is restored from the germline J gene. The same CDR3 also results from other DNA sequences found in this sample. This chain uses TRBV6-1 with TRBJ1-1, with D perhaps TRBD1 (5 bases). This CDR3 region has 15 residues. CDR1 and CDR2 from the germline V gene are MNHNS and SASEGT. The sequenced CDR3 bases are TGTGCCAGCAGTGAACCAGACAGCTCGAACACTGAG. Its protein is CASSEPDSSNTE. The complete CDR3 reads CASSEPDSSNTEAFF.

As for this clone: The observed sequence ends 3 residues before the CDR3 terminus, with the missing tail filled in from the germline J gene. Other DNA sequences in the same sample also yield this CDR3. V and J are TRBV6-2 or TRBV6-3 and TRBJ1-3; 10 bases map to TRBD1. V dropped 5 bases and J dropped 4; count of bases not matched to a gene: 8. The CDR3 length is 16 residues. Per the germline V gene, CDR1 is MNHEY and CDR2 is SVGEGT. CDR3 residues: CASSTAGTGDGNTIYF. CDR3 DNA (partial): TGTGCCAGCAGTACAGCCGGGACAGGGGACGGAAACACC.

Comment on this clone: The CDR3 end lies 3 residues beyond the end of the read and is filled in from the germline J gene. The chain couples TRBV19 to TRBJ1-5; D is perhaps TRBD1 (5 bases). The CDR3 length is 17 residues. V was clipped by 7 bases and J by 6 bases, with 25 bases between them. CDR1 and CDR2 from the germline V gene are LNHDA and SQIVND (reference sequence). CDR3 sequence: CASNPTGTLVGGQPQHF. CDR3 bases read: TGTGCCAGTAATCCAACCGGGACTCTTGTTGGGGGTCAGCCC.

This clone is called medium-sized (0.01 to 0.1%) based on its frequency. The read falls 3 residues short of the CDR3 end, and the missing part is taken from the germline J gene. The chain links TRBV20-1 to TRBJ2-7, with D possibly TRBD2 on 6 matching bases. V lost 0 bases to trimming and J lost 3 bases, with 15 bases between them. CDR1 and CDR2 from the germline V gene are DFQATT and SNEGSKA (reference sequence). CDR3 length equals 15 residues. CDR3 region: CSAREPYGGIYEQYF. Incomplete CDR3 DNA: TGCAGTGCTAGAGAGCCATACGGGGGTATCTACGAG.

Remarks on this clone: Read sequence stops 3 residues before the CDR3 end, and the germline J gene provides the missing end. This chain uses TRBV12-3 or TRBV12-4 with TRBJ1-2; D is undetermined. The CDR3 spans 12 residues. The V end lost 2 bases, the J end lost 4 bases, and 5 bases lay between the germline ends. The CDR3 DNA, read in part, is TGTGCCAGCAGTTTAACAATCTATGGC. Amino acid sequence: CASSLTIYG. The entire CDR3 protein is CASSLTIYGYTF.

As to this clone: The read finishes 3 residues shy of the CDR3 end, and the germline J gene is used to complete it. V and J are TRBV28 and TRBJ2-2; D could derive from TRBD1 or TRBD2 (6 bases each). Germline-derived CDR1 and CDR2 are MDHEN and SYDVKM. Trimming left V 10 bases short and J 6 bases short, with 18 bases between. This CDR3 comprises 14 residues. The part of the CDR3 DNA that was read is TGTGCCATCAGCGGGCAGGGACAAGCCGGGGAG. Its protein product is CAISGQGQAGE. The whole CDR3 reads CAISGQGQAGELFF.